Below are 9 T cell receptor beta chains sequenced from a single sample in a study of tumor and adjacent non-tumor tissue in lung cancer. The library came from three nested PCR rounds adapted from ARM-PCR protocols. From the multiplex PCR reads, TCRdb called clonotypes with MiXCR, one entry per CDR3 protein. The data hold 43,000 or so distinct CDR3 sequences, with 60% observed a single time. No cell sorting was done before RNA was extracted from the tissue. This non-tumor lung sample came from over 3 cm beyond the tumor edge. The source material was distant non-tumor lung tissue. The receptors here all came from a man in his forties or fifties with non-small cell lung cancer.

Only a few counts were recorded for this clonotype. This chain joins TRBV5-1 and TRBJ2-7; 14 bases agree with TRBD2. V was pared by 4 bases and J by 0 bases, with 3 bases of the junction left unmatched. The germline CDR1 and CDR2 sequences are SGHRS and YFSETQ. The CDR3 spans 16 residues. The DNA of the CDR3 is TGCGCCAGCAGCATCGGGACTAGCGGGAGCTCCTACGAGCAGTACTTC. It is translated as CASSIGTSGSSYEQYF.

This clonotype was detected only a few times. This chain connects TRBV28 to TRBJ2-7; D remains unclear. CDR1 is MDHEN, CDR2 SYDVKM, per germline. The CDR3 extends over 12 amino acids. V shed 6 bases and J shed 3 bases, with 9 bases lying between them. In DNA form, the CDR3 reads TGTGCCAGCAGGCTCTCCCACTACGAGCAGTACTTC. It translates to CASRLSHYEQYF.

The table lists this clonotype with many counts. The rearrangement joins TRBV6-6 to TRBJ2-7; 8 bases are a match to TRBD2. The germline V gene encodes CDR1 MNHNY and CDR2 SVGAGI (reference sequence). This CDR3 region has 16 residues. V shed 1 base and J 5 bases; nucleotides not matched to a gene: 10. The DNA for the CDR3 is TGTGCCAGCAGTTACTTCGGAGCGGGGGTGAGGAACGAGCAGTACTTC. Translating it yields CASSYFGAGVRNEQYF.

CDR3 in amino acids: CANLPGARAEAFF. The CDR3 DNA is TGTGCCAACCTACCGGGGGCGAGGGCTGAAGCTTTCTTT. The chain couples TRBV6-6 to TRBJ1-1; a weak D match, TRBD1 (6 bases). V was shortened by 10 bases and J by 6 bases, with 18 bases between the two germline ends. This CDR3 region has 13 residues. Germline values: CDR1 MNHNY, CDR2 SVGAGI (reference sequence).

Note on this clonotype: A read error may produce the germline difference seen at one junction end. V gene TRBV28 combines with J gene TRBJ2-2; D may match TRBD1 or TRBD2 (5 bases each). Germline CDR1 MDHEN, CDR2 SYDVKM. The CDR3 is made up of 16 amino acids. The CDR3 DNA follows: TGTGCCAGCAGTTTATTAAGGGCGTCGGGGACCGGGGAGCTGCTTTTT. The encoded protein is CASSLLRASGTGELLF.

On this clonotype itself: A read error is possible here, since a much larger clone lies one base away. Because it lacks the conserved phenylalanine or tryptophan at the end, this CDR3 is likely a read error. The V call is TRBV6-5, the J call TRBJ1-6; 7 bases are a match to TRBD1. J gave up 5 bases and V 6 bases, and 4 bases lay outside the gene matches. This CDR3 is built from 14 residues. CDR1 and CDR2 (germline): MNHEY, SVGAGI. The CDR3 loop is CASSTQGNNSPLHY. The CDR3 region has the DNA TGTGCCAGCAGCACACAGGGGAATAATTCACCCCTCCACTAT.

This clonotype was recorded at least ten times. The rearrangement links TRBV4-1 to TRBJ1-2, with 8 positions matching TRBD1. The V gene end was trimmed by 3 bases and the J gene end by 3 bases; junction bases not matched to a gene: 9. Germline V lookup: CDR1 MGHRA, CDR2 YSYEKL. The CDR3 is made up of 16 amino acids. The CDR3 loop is CASSHGAGGADYGYTF. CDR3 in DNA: TGCGCCAGCAGCCATGGGGCAGGGGGCGCCGACTATGGCTACACCTTC.

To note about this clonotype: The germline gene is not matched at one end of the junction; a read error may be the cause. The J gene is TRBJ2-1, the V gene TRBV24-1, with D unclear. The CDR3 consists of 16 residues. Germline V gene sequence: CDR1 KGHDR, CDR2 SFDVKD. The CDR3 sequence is CATNDGPGLNPYEQFF. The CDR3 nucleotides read TGTGCCACCAATGATGGTCCGGGCCTCAACCCCTATGAGCAGTTCTTC.

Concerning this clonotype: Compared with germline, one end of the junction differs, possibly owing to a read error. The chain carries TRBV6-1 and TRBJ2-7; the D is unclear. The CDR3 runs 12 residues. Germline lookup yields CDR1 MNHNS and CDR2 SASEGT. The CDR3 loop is CAGSPGGYKQYF. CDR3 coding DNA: TGTGCCGGCAGTCCCGGCGGATACAAGCAGTACTTC.